This T cell receptor beta chain was documented in a study of T cell responses to AZD1222 COVID-19 vaccine. Study summary: Pooling covered second doses at about 4 or about 12 weeks.

Findings and limits, study-wide: All repertoire sampling was performed exclusively after the peak T cell response. Among the donors, most were white British and more were female, and clonal diversity was possibly underestimated. When two AZD1222 doses had been given, Spike-specific TCR breadth and depth rose.

The protocol was immunoSEQ multiplex PCR, while the TCRdb copy is restricted to in-frame clones and leaves out a portion. This table has 160,000 or so clones, more than 90% appearing once. V trimming: 7 bases; J trimming: 4 bases; junction bases outside the gene matches: 7. This CDR3 region has 14 residues. Germline CDR1 LNHDA, CDR2 SQIVND (reference sequence). Points on this clone: What it recognizes is unknown.

The J gene is TRBJ2-3, the V gene TRBV19; 8 nucleotides match TRBD1. The origin of this receptor is an adult in good health. The sample here was peripheral blood, taken on day 0 of AZD1222 vaccination. Here the CDR3 DNA reads TGTGCCAGTAACGACAGGGGTGGTGCAGATACGCAGTATTTT. It is translated as CASNDRGGADTQYF.